Sequencing of this T cell receptor (beta chain) was carried out in a study of T cells in Graves' hyperthyroidism and ophthalmopathy. Whole-study results and caveats: Clonotypes that were expanded in thyroid above 0.001 mostly appeared in blood too.

For this clonotype: Its antigen is not identified.

Amplified TCR beta CDR3 regions derived from RNA transcripts. Researchers ran a first-round RT-PCR on the TCR CDR3 using the HTBI primer set. From the multiplex PCR reads, TCRdb called clonotypes with MiXCR, one entry per CDR3 protein. The profile shows approximately 510,000 distinct CDR3 sequences, about 46% of them singletons. The specimen sequenced was peripheral blood or thyroid tissue (not recorded which). The TCR comes from an adult woman with Graves' disease, either hyperthyroidism or ophthalmopathy (not recorded which).

CDR3 amino acids: CASSEQGLAGGEQYF. CDR3 sequence (DNA): TGCGCCAGCAGTGAGCAGGGACTAGCGGGAGGGGAGCAGTACTTC. This chain joins TRBV10-2 and TRBJ2-7; 16 positions agree with TRBD2. With V trimmed by 2 bases and J by 7 bases, 2 bases remained unmatched. The CDR3 length is 15 residues. The germline CDR1 and CDR2 sequences are WSHSY and SAAADI.